This T cell receptor (beta chain) originates from a study of blood T cell repertoires in COVID-19. As for the study in general: The United States, Italy and Spain supplied acute and convalescent COVID-19 samples. PBMCs, B-cell-depleted T cells, or T cells were the source of the cDNA or gDNA that made up the material.

The CDR3 loop spans 13 amino acids. Germline loops: CDR1 MDHEN, CDR2 SYDVKM. Trimming took off 10 bases at V and 0 bases at J, with 12 bases between the two ends. Profiling relied on immunoSEQ multiplex PCR, and the TCRdb table lists in-frame clones only, not all of them. The top ten hold around 13% of the sample, which has tens of thousands of clones, around 88% seen once. The J gene is TRBJ1-2, the V gene TRBV28; no definite D call. Sequenced sample: peripheral blood. This sequence was found in a man between 65 and 85 years old with active or convalescent COVID-19. The CDR3, as DNA: TGTGCCAACTATGTTACGGCTAACTATGGCTACACCTTC. This gives the protein CANYVTANYGYTF.